This is a list of T cell receptor beta chains from one sample in a study of CD8+ T cells in alopecia areata. Some clones are missing from TCRdb's copy, which holds only in-frame ones; the method was immunoSEQ multiplex PCR. This table holds 190,000 or so clones, 58% found once. Sequencing was performed on CD4+ T cells sorted from blood, taken at week 24, from a patient treated with tofacitinib. The receptors come from a human donor with alopecia areata. The CDR3 runs from the conserved cysteine through the conserved F or W. The D gene is left open where the match is weak. Size tells how often a clone was seen (once, few, many) or the class of an expanded clone, and some rows leave it out.

>.|.|TRBV7-2|TRBJ2-2
CASRRTATGELFF
TGTGCCAGCAGACGAACAGCCACCGGGGAGCTGTTTTTT
>few|TRBD1|TRBV23-1|TRBJ1-2
CGEKGQGDYGYTF
TGCGGAGAAAAGGGACAGGGAGACTATGGCTACACCTTC
>.|.|TRBV2|TRBJ2-3
CASGGSTDTQYF
TGTGCCAGCGGGGGGAGCACAGATACGCAGTATTTT
>.|.|TRBV7-8|TRBJ1-4
CASSFVVDTLNQKLFF
TGTGCCAGCAGCTTCGTTGTCGACACCCTTAACCAAAAACTGTTTTTT
>few|TRBD1|TRBV2|TRBJ2-6
CASREWTGGTGANVLTF
TGTGCCAGCAGGGAATGGACAGGGGGCACTGGGGCCAACGTCCTGACTTTC
>.|.|TRBV5-1|TRBJ1-2
CASSLDGQGNDGYTF
TGCGCCAGCAGCTTGGACGGGCAGGGCAATGATGGCTACACCTTC
>.|TRBD2|TRBV7-2|TRBJ2-7
CASSLEGTSGSYEQYF
TGTGCCAGCAGCTTAGAGGGGACTAGCGGAAGCTACGAGCAGTACTTC
>.|TRBD2|TRBV30|TRBJ2-7
CACQGTSGTDEQYF
TGTGCCTGCCAGGGTACTAGCGGGACCGACGAGCAGTACTTC
>.|.|TRBV29-1|TRBJ1-4
CSVNAGVNEKLFF
TGCAGCGTAAATGCCGGAGTCAATGAAAAACTGTTTTTT
>few|TRBD1|TRBV7-2|TRBJ2-7
CASSLQTGAYEQYF
TGTGCCAGCAGCTTACAAACAGGGGCTTACGAGCAGTACTTC
>.|TRBD2|TRBV6-6|TRBJ2-3
CATSIAGDTDTQYF
TGTGCCACTTCAATAGCGGGGGACACAGATACGCAGTATTTT
>once|TRBD1|TRBV2|TRBJ2-4
CASSGTGDRSRLNIQYF
TGTGCCAGCAGTGGGACAGGGGATCGCAGCCGGTTAAACATTCAGTACTTC
>.|.|TRBV18|TRBJ2-5
CASSPALVETQYF
TGTGCCAGCTCACCAGCTCTGGTAGAGACCCAGTACTTC
>once|TRBD2|TRBV27|TRBJ2-7
CASSSGSLSYEQYF
TGTGCCAGCAGTAGCGGGAGTCTGAGCTACGAGCAGTACTTC
>.|.|TRBV29-1|TRBJ1-1
CSVKRGGLSTEAFF
TGCAGCGTGAAGAGGGGGGGGTTAAGCACTGAAGCTTTCTTT
>.|TRBD2|TRBV5-1|TRBJ2-5
CASSSTGLKETQYF
TGCGCCAGCAGTTCGACGGGACTAAAAGAGACCCAGTACTTC
>few|TRBD1|TRBV7-2|TRBJ1-2
CASTETRDSYGYTF
TGTGCCAGCACCGAAACCCGGGACAGCTATGGCTACACCTTC
>.|TRBD1|TRBV27|TRBJ1-6
CASSRNTGGAWVAPLHF
TGTGCCAGCAGTCGAAATACAGGGGGCGCTTGGGTTGCACCCCTCCACTTT
>once|TRBD1|TRBV14|TRBJ1-1
CASSQDWGQGYTEAFF
TGTGCCAGCAGCCAAGATTGGGGACAGGGTTATACTGAAGCTTTCTTT
>.|.|TRBV19|TRBJ1-5
CASSISRGRGNQPQHF
TGTGCCAGTAGTATTAGTCGGGGACGGGGCAATCAGCCCCAGCATTTT
>few|TRBD2|TRBV7-2|TRBJ2-3
CASSWTSGPTDTQYF
TGTGCCAGCAGCTGGACTAGCGGACCCACAGATACGCAGTATTTT
>.|.|TRBV4-3|TRBJ1-5
CASSQDLVRDQPQHF
TGCGCCAGCAGCCAAGATCTTGTCAGGGATCAGCCCCAGCATTTT
>.|TRBD2|TRBV2|TRBJ2-1
CAGISGGADEQFF
TGTGCCGGCATAAGCGGGGGGGCCGATGAGCAGTTCTTC
>.|.|TRBV7-6|TRBJ2-7
CASSSWGVYEQYF
TGTGCCAGCAGCTCATGGGGGGTCTACGAGCAGTACTTC
>few|TRBD1|TRBV5-1|TRBJ1-2
CASSPSTGPPNYGYTF
TGCGCCAGCAGCCCGTCGACAGGGCCCCCTAACTATGGCTACACCTTC
>few|.|TRBV11-1|TRBJ1-1
CASSPRGPLTEAFF
TGTGCCAGCAGCCCGCGGGGCCCTTTGACTGAAGCTTTCTTT
>few|.|TRBV6-5|TRBJ1-2
CASRKSGMEGYTF
TGTGCCAGCAGAAAGTCCGGGATGGAAGGCTACACCTTC